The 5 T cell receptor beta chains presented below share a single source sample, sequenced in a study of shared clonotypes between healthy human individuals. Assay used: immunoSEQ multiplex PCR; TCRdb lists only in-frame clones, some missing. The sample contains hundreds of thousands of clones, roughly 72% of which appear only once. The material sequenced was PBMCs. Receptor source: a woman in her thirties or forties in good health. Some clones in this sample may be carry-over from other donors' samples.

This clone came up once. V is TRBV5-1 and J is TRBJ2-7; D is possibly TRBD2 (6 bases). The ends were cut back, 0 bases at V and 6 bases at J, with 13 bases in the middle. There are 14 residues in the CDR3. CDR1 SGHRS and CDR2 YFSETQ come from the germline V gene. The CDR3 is CASSLVGGWGEQYF. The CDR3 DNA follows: TGCGCCAGCAGCTTGGTTGGAGGGTGGGGCGAGCAGTACTTC. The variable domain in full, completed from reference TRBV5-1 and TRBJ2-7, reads KAGVTQTPRYLIKTRGQQVTLSCSPISGHRSVSWYQQTPGQGLQFLFEYFSETQRNKGNFPGRFSGRQFSNSRSEMNVSTLELGDSALYLCASSLVGGWGEQYFGPGTRLTVT.

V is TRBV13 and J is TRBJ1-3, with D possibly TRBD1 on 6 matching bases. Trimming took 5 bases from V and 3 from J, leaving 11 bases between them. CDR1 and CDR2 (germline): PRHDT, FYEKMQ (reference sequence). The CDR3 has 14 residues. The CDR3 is CASSGTGSGNTIYF. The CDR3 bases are TGTGCCAGCAGCGGTACAGGGAGTGGAAACACCATATATTTT. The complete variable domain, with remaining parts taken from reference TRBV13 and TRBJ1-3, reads AAGVIQSPRHLIKEKRETATLKCYPIPRHDTVYWYQQGPGQDPQFLISFYEKMQSDKGSIPDRFSAQQFSDYHSELNMSSLELGDSALYFCASSGTGSGNTIYFGEGSWLTVV.

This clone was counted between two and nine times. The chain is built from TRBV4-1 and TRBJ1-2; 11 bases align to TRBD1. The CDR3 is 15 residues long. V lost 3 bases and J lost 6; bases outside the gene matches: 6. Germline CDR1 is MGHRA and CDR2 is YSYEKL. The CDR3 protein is CASSQDRGRLHGYTF. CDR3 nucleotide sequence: TGCGCCAGCAGCCAGGACAGGGGGCGCCTTCATGGCTACACCTTC.

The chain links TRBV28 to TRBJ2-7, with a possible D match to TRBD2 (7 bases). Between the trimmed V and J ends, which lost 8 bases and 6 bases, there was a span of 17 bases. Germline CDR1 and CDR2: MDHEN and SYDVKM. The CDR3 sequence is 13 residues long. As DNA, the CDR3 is TGTGCCAGCCACGGGGGGCTAGTGGGCGAGCAGTACTTC. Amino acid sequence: CASHGGLVGEQYF.

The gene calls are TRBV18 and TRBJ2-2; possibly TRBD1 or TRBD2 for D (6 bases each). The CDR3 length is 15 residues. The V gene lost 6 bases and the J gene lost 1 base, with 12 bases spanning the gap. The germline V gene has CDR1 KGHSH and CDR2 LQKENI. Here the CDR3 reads CASSQGTLNTGELFF. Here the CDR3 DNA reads TGTGCCAGCTCCCAGGGGACTTTGAACACCGGGGAGCTGTTTTTT.